This T cell receptor beta chain was recovered during a study of cytomegalovirus exposure and HLA in healthy donors. A multiplex PCR was run with 60 Vbeta primers and 13 Jbeta primers. Sequencing was performed with immunoSEQ multiplex PCR; in TCRdb, only in-frame clones are kept and a portion is missing. The sample shows 150,000 to 200,000 clones, approximately 84% of them seen only once. V was trimmed by 5 bases and J by 1 base, leaving 21 bases between them. Looked up from germline, CDR1 is SEHNR and CDR2 is FQNEAQ (reference sequence). The CDR3 is made up of 19 amino acids. V is TRBV7-9 and J is TRBJ2-6; D might be TRBD2 (5 bases). This clonotype was obtained from a male donor in good health and CMV-seropositive. The sequenced sample consisted of PBMCs. The CDR3: CASSRNRGSLKSGANVLTF. CDR3 coding DNA: TGTGCCAGCAGCCGTAATCGCGGGTCGCTAAAGTCTGGGGCCAACGTCCTGACTTTC. Based on the CDR3 plus reference TRBV7-9 and TRBJ2-6, the full variable domain is DTGVSQNPRHKITKRGQNVTFRCDPISEHNRLYWYRQTLGQGPEFLTYFQNEAQLEKSRLLSDRFSAERPKGSFSTLEIQRTEQGDSAMYLCASSRNRGSLKSGANVLTFGAGSRLTVL.